These 4 T cell receptor beta chains originate from one sample sequenced in a study of shared clonotypes between healthy human individuals. Sequencing used immunoSEQ multiplex PCR; TCRdb keeps in-frame clones, though not all of them. The sample holds over 800,000 clones, almost 95% seen once. Cells designated naive CD8 were CD45RO-negative and were positively selected for CCR7, with terminally differentiated effector memory CD45RA+ cells excluded. Material: naive CD8+ T cells sorted from blood. The receptors stem from a man aged 30 to 45 in good health.

V is TRBV10-3 and J is TRBJ2-1, with D perhaps matching TRBD1 (5 bases). V was trimmed by 2 bases and J by 5 bases, leaving 13 bases between them. The CDR3 is made up of 15 amino acids. The germline gives CDR1 ENHRY, CDR2 SYGVKD. For the CDR3, the DNA is TGTGCCATCAGTGAGCCCCTGGGCAGGGACAATGAGCAGTTCTTC. Encoded protein: CAISEPLGRDNEQFF.

The V and J genes are TRBV5-4 and TRBJ2-7; 7 bases line up with TRBD2. Germline trimming cut 4 bases from V and 3 bases from J; bases unmatched to any gene: 4. CDR3 length: 13 amino acids. CDR1 and CDR2 (germline): SGHNT, YYREEE (reference sequence). Here the CDR3 reads CASSIGLDYEQYF. The DNA for the CDR3 is TGTGCCAGCAGCATCGGACTAGACTACGAGCAGTACTTC.

The V call is TRBV7-9, the J call TRBJ1-3; D is undetermined. Germline V gene data show CDR1 as SEHNR and CDR2 as FQNEAQ (reference sequence). CDR3 size: 15 residues. The V gene lost 1 base and the J gene lost 0 bases, with 7 bases spanning the gap. CDR3 protein: CASSLDPFSGNTIYF. The CDR3 coding sequence is TGTGCCAGCAGCTTAGACCCCTTCTCTGGAAACACCATATATTTT.

The chain recombines TRBV9 with TRBJ2-7; D unclear. Per germline, CDR1 SGDLS and CDR2 YYNGEE. V was clipped by 4 bases and J by 3 bases, with 14 bases between them. The CDR3 has 14 residues. The CDR3 DNA reads as TGTGCCAGCAGCCCAGGTAGTTTAGTCTACGAGCAGTACTTC. This codes for CASSPGSLVYEQYF.